This T cell receptor beta chain is from a study of T cell responses to AZD1222 COVID-19 vaccine. Clones were read by immunoSEQ multiplex PCR, and TCRdb kept only the in-frame ones, dropping some. This table has over 95,000 clones, 70% to 90% appearing once. For this clone: The antigen remains unidentified.

Findings and caveats of the study: Epitopes outside B.1.351 and B.1.1.7 mutated regions reportedly drew nearly half of spike TCRs. Females made up more of the donors, who were largely white British, and clonal diversity may have come out too low. Rises in breadth and depth of Spike-specific TCRs came after two AZD1222 doses.

V dropped 4 bases and J dropped 8 bases, with 9 bases sitting between them. Germline values: CDR1 LGHDT, CDR2 YNNKEL (reference sequence). CDR3 length: 12 amino acids. The TCR comes from an adult who received the AZD1222 COVID-19 vaccine. The chain couples TRBV3-1 (or the pseudogene TRBV3-2) to TRBJ2-1; D may be TRBD1 (5 bases). Sequenced material: peripheral blood, taken 28 days after the second AZD1222 dose. The CDR3 protein is CASSPLGDEQFF. As DNA, the CDR3 is TGTGCCAGCAGCCCTCTAGGGGATGAGCAGTTCTTC.